This TCR beta chain appears in the sequencing data of a study of T cells in Graves' hyperthyroidism and ophthalmopathy. The CDR3 is 20 residues long. V lost 0 bases, J lost 3 bases, and 17 bases stayed unmatched. Germline V gives CDR1 SGHDN, CDR2 FVKESK. TCR beta CDR3 regions were amplified from RNA. HTBI primers were the set used in a first-round RT-PCR of the TCR CDR3. TCRdb independently ran MiXCR on the multiplex PCR reads; one entry per CDR3 protein. Of some 600,000 distinct CDR3 sequences detected, about 15% appear once; the ten largest clones hold 4.5% to 6%. Study findings and constraints: Also found in blood were most expanded thyroid clonotypes above 0.001. From stable hyperthyroidism, ophthalmopathy was separated by a 13 V-J model.

Only a few counts were recorded for this clonotype. Antigen unknown. The PBMCs were taken from roughly 9.3 ml of fresh peripheral blood. This rearrangement joins TRBV14 to TRBJ2-5; the match to TRBD2 covers 9 bases. Source material: blood. The sequence was collected from a woman aged 25 to 39 with Graves' hyperthyroidism that later progressed to Graves' ophthalmopathy. The CDR3 coding sequence is TGTGCCAGCAGCCAAGAGGGAAAAAGGCGGGAGGGCCGAAGTAAAGAGACCCAGTACTTC. This translates into CASSQEGKRREGRSKETQYF.